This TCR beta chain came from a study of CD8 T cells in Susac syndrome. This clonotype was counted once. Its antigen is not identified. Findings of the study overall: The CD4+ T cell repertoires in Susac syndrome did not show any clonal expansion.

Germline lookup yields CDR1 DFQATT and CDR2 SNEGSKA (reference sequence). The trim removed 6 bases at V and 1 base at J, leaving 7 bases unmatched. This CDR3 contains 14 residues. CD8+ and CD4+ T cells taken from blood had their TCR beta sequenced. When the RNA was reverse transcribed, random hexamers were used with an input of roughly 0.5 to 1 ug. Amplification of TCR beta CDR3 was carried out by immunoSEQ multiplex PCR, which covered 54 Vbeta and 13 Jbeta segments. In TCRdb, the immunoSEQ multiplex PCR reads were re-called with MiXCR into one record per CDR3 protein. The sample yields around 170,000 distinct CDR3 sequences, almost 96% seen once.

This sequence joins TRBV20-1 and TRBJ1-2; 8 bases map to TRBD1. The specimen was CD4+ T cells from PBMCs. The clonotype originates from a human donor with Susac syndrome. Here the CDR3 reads CSAPTGAINYGYTF. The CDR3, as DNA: TGCAGTGCCCCGACAGGGGCTATTAACTATGGCTACACCTTC.